The clone carrying this T cell receptor (beta chain) occurred a few times. Assay execution took place at the deep level. Each subset's genomic DNA was split evenly across several immunoSEQ plates. Sequenced by immunoSEQ multiplex PCR; TCRdb stores in-frame clones only, minus some. The sample includes 520,000 or so clones, 70% to 80% of them seen just once. The data originate from a study of shared clonotypes between healthy human individuals. Donors were Caucasian adults residing in Nashville, Tennessee, USA. Unsorted material relied on tens of millions of PBMCs as the source of genomic DNA. The germline V gene has CDR1 MGHRA and CDR2 YSYEKL. The CDR3 spans 17 residues. After removal of 3 bases from V and 6 bases from J, the junction contained 6 bases not matched to a gene.

The receptor was isolated from a woman aged 40 to 50 in good health. Some clones in this sample may be carry-over from other donors' samples. The J gene is TRBJ2-1, the V gene TRBV4-1; 15 bases are a match to TRBD2. Sequenced sample: PBMCs. CDR3 residues: CASSHNQGLAGGNEQFF. The CDR3 DNA reads as TGCGCCAGCAGCCACAATCAGGGACTAGCGGGAGGCAATGAGCAGTTCTTC.